Listed below are T cell receptor beta chains from one sample, sequenced in a study of CD8 T cells in ankylosing spondylitis. TCRdb re-called the 5' RACE reads with MiXCR, one entry per CDR3 protein. Of over 450,000 distinct CDR3 sequences detected, more than 9.5% appear once; the ten largest clones hold almost 7%. The sample comprised blood, either unsorted or a sorted T cell fraction (not recorded which). The receptors stem from a male donor with ankylosing spondylitis. Both conserved end residues are part of each CDR3. Fields, in order: V gene, clone size, J gene, CDR3 length, D gene, CDR3 DNA, CDR3 protein. D genes are given only for firm matches. The size of a clone is reported for some rows only, either as once, few or many, or as a class for expanded clones.

TRBV4-2	few	TRBJ2-3	14	NA	TGTGCCAGCAGCCTGCGGCGTACGGCAGATACGCAGTATTTT	CASSLRRTADTQYF
TRBV2	few	TRBJ2-3	17	NA	TGTGCCAGCAGTGAACCGACAAGGGACATCTCGAGGGATACGCAGTATTTT	CASSEPTRDISRDTQYF
TRBV3-1	NA	TRBJ1-1	12	NA	TGTGCCAGCAGCCAAGAATACACTGAAGCTTTCTTT	CASSQEYTEAFF
TRBV11-3	few	TRBJ2-3	16	NA	TGTGCCAGCAGCTTACTGGTGGGGATTAGCACAGATACGCAGTATTTT	CASSLLVGISTDTQYF
TRBV10-2	NA	TRBJ2-1	13	NA	TGCGCCAGCAGTGACTCCCGTTTGAATGAGCAGTTCTTC	CASSDSRLNEQFF
TRBV27	NA	TRBJ1-5	13	NA	TGTGCCAGCAGTTTAATTGTGGGTCAGCCCCAGCATTTT	CASSLIVGQPQHF
TRBV7-2	many	TRBJ2-1	15	NA	TGTGCCAGCAGCTTAGGGAGGGCTGTCTACAATGAGCAGTTCTTC	CASSLGRAVYNEQFF
TRBV5-1	NA	TRBJ2-7	13	NA	TGCGCCAGCAGCTCCCCGTTGTCGTACGAGCAGTACTTC	CASSSPLSYEQYF
TRBV11-3	few	TRBJ2-2	13	NA	TGTGCCAGCAGCTCGAGGGACATCGGGGAGCTGTTTTTT	CASSSRDIGELFF
TRBV20-1	NA	TRBJ2-3	14	TRBD2	TGCAGTGCTAGTCTAGCGGGAAGCACAGATACGCAGTATTTT	CSASLAGSTDTQYF
TRBV10-3	NA	TRBJ2-2	18	NA	TGTGCCACAGTCCCATCTCGCCAGACAAGGGTATTAACCGGGGAGCTGTTTTTT	CATVPSRQTRVLTGELFF
TRBV20-1	few	TRBJ1-2	16	TRBD1	TGCAGTGCTAGAGACCCCGACAGGGCAACTAACTATGGCTACACCTTC	CSARDPDRATNYGYTF
TRBV5-8	few	TRBJ1-1	15	NA	TGTGCCAGCAGCTTGGTTGGCGGGGCAAGCACTGAAGCTTTCTTT	CASSLVGGASTEAFF
TRBV7-2	many	TRBJ2-7	15	NA	TGTGCCAGCAGCTTAGGGGGGACGGGCTCCTACGAGCAGTACTTC	CASSLGGTGSYEQYF
TRBV24-1	NA	TRBJ2-2	16	NA	TGTGCCACCAGTGATTTCAGACAGTTGAACACCGGGGAGCTGTTTTTT	CATSDFRQLNTGELFF
TRBV5-6	NA	TRBJ1-4	16	NA	TGTGCCAGCAGTATATACAGGGTGGGAACTATGGAAAAACTGTTTTTT	CASSIYRVGTMEKLFF
TRBV9	few	TRBJ2-3	16	NA	TGTGCCAGCAGCGTAGTAGGTGGGGCTCTTCTTGATACGCAGTATTTT	CASSVVGGALLDTQYF
TRBV12-3/TRBV12-4	many	TRBJ2-7	14	TRBD2	TGTGCCAGCAGGCCCAGCGGGAGTATTTACGAGCAGTACTTC	CASRPSGSIYEQYF
TRBV20-1	few	TRBJ2-7	16	TRBD1	TGCAGTGCTAGAGGGCAGGGGGCCGTCGGGTACTACGAGCAGTACTTC	CSARGQGAVGYYEQYF
TRBV11-2	few	TRBJ2-3	16	NA	TGTGCCAGCAGCTTCGGATGGAGTAGACGCACAGATACGCAGTATTTT	CASSFGWSRRTDTQYF
TRBV12-3/TRBV12-4	many	TRBJ2-2	16	TRBD2	TGTGCCAGCAGTTTCCGGACTAGCGGGCTCACCGGGGAGCTGTTTTTT	CASSFRTSGLTGELFF
TRBV27	few	TRBJ2-1	13	NA	TGTGCCAGCGGGAGTAGAACCTACAATGAGCAGTTCTTC	CASGSRTYNEQFF
TRBV2	NA	TRBJ2-2	16	TRBD2	TGTGCCAGCAGACGGACTAGCGGGATAGATACCGGGGAGCTGTTTTTT	CASRRTSGIDTGELFF
TRBV24-1	few	TRBJ1-2	13	NA	TGTGCCACCAGTGATATGGCAGGCTATGGCTACACCTTC	CATSDMAGYGYTF
TRBV20-1	NA	TRBJ1-5	15	NA	TGCAGTGCTCGCCGGGACCCGGGGTGGAATCAGCCCCAGCATTTT	CSARRDPGWNQPQHF
TRBV12-3/TRBV12-4	few	TRBJ1-1	14	NA	TGTGCCAGCAGTTTTGGGGGGAGGGACACTGAAGCTTTCTTT	CASSFGGRDTEAFF
TRBV6-8	few	TRBJ1-3	17	NA	TGTGCCAGCAGCAATCGTGGGTCAGGCGTCTCTGGAAACACCATATATTTT	CASSNRGSGVSGNTIYF
TRBV5-1	few	TRBJ2-6	18	NA	TGCGCCAGCAGCTTACTGGACGTCCCCCTTGGGGGGGCCAACGTCCTGACTTTC	CASSLLDVPLGGANVLTF
TRBV5-1	few	TRBJ2-1	15	NA	TGCGCCAGCAGCTTGGTTAGCGTTGGGGGCAATGAGCAGTTCTTC	CASSLVSVGGNEQFF
TRBV29-1	many	TRBJ2-3	15	TRBD2	TGCAGCGCCCGTCGGGGCGGGAGGGCTGCAGATACGCAGTATTTT	CSARRGGRAADTQYF
TRBV4-1	few	TRBJ2-7	13	NA	TGCGCCAGCAGCCAAGTGGGATTCTACGAGCAGTACTTC	CASSQVGFYEQYF
TRBV7-8	many	TRBJ2-3	17	NA	TGTGCCAGCAGCCTGCAGCGAGGGGGAGGAAGCACAGATACGCAGTATTTT	CASSLQRGGGSTDTQYF
TRBV4-1	many	TRBJ2-2	20	TRBD2	TGCGCCAGCAGCCAAAGATTTGGGACTAGCGGGAGTTGGAACACCGGGGAGCTGTTTTTT	CASSQRFGTSGSWNTGELFF
TRBV18	NA	TRBJ2-5	15	NA	TGTGCCAGCTCACCACGCATCACCGGGCAAGAGACCCAGTACTTC	CASSPRITGQETQYF
TRBV20-1	NA	TRBJ2-3	15	NA	TGCAGTGCTCTCAAGGGGGGACGCATCGCAGATACGCAGTATTTT	CSALKGGRIADTQYF
TRBV20-1	NA	TRBJ2-7	14	TRBD2	TGCAGTGCTAGTTCGACTAGCCTCACCTACGAGCAGTACTTC	CSASSTSLTYEQYF
TRBV25-1	NA	TRBJ2-2	15	NA	TGTGCCAGCAGTGATCCGAGGGGCGGCACCGGGGAGCTGTTTTTT	CASSDPRGGTGELFF
TRBV7-2	NA	TRBJ1-2	12	NA	TGTGCCAGCAGCTTAGACGGGGCCCGCTACACCTTC	CASSLDGARYTF
TRBV12-3/TRBV12-4	many	TRBJ2-7	12	NA	TGTGCCAGCTCCATGGGTTTCTACGAGCAGTACTTC	CASSMGFYEQYF
TRBV11-2	NA	TRBJ2-3	13	NA	TGTGCCAGCAGAGACTTGGGGGCGAGGACGCAGTATTTT	CASRDLGARTQYF
TRBV29-1	many	TRBJ2-1	10	NA	TGCAGCGTTCGGGGCAATGAGCAGTTCTTC	CSVRGNEQFF
TRBV6-1	few	TRBJ1-6	14	NA	TGTGCCACAAACGCTCTACAGGGTCGTTCACCCCTCCACTTT	CATNALQGRSPLHF
TRBV10-3	many	TRBJ2-1	13	TRBD2	TGTGCCATCAGTGAGTCGACTAGCGATGAGCAGTTCTTC	CAISESTSDEQFF
TRBV27	few	TRBJ1-5	14	NA	TGTGCCAGCAGCTCCGAGAGCGGCAATCAGCCCCAGCATTTT	CASSSESGNQPQHF
TRBV6-1	NA	TRBJ2-1	13	NA	TGTGCCAGCAGACTAGAATTTCATAATGAGCAGTTCTTC	CASRLEFHNEQFF
TRBV12-3/TRBV12-4	NA	TRBJ2-1	16	NA	TGTGCCAGCAGTCCCTCAGGGAAAGGCTCCTACAATGAGCAGTTCTTC	CASSPSGKGSYNEQFF
TRBV24-1	NA	TRBJ2-1	17	NA	TGTGCCACCAGTGATCATCGGGGGAGTGGTGTTTACAATGAGCAGTTCTTC	CATSDHRGSGVYNEQFF
TRBV6-4	NA	TRBJ2-1	14	NA	TGTGCCAGCAGTGCGACTGCTATGGGCAATGAGCAGTTCTTC	CASSATAMGNEQFF
TRBV27	many	TRBJ2-3	17	TRBD1	TGTGCCAGCAGTTTATCGAGGGGCAGGGGGACGACAGATACGCAGTATTTT	CASSLSRGRGTTDTQYF
TRBV12-3/TRBV12-4	NA	TRBJ2-1	15	TRBD2	TGTGCCAGCAGCCTTGGGACTAGCGGGGGTAATGAGCAGTTCTTC	CASSLGTSGGNEQFF